This TCR beta chain is from a study of T cells expressing NK-cell markers. Background on the study: With respect to HCMV, seven of the eight sequenced donors were seropositive, and one was seronegative.

What made the TCR beta cDNA was 5'RACE template switching with UMIs. TCRdb re-called the 5' RACE reads; one entry per CDR3 protein, DNA not given. The clone table shows 300,000 to 450,000 distinct CDR3 sequences, with the ten largest holding roughly 5.2%. The CDR3 totals 15 residues. Per germline, CDR1 MDHEN and CDR2 SYDVKM. The sample taken for sequencing was blood T cells: a sorted CD56 or NKG2C T cell subset, CD4+ or CD8+ T cells, or bulk PBMC T cells (not recorded which). This receptor was obtained from a man aged 18-70 years in good health. This rearrangement joins TRBV28 to TRBJ2-4; the TRBD1 assignment by TCRdb is unverifiable without DNA. This CDR3 reads CASSRGQGSQNIQYF. The full variable domain, with the rest looked up from reference TRBV28 and TRBJ2-4, is DVKVTQSSRYLVKRTGEKVFLECVQDMDHENMFWYRQDPGLGLRLIYFSYDVKMKEKGDIPEGYSVSREKKERFSLILESASTNQTSMYLCASSRGQGSQNIQYFGAGTRLSVL.